Reported below is one T cell receptor (beta chain). In this sample, this clonotype turned up many times. What antigen it recognizes has not been identified. One base away there is no much larger clone; base qualities are not given. The sample is drawn from a study of T cells in Graves' hyperthyroidism and ophthalmopathy (dated by TCRdb to the late 2010s). In terms of the full investigation: Peripheral blood was sampled at the time of initial diagnosis, prior to any treatment. Prospective prediction of ophthalmopathy was tested in an independent validation cohort consisting of fewer than 20 hyperthyroidism patients and some 17 patients who later progressed to ophthalmopathy. After blood sampling, hyperthyroidism patients were treated with methimazole at a starting dose of 30 mg daily, and ophthalmopathy patients were treated with high-dose intravenous methylprednisolone. The 90 to 100 discovery patients were randomly split 7:3 into training and test sets. Thyroid tissue and blood T-cell repertoires from roughly 6 Graves' hyperthyroidism patients were also compared in the study. The paper reports TCR Vbeta CDR3 sequencing of fewer than 150 peripheral blood samples: some 41 ophthalmopathy, fewer than 80 hyperthyroidism and roughly 17 progressor patients. To identify TCR V-J signatures that set the groups apart, the researchers used a discovery cohort of 90 to 100 patients, made up of 43 with Graves' ophthalmopathy and about 59 with stable Graves' hyperthyroidism.

What the work shows at the level of the full study, not this receptor alone: No statistical method was used to set the sample size in advance, and investigators knew the group allocation. Most expanded thyroid clonotypes (frequency above 0.001) were also found in blood, which suggests that blood repertoires may mirror thyroid immune responses. A model built on a 13 V-J signature distinguished ophthalmopathy from stable hyperthyroidism, reaching around 88% sensitivity and about 81% specificity in cross-validation and 80%/75% in testing. In validation, progression to ophthalmopathy was predicted by the model with nearly 71% sensitivity and about 72% specificity, a median of approximately 6.5 months before onset.

From a lookup of the germline V gene, CDR1 and CDR2 are SGHAT and FQNNGV. The germline V and J ends show losses of 3 bases and 0 bases respectively, and no gene match explains 3 bases of the junction. The CDR3 spans 16 residues, from the cysteine through the phenylalanine. Only the CDR3 part of the read is kept: 48 bases, read in frame from the first base. Stable Graves' hyperthyroidism was defined as the absence of progression to ophthalmopathy over 18 months of follow-up. Hyperthyroidism patients were newly diagnosed, with disease duration under 2 months, and aged 18 to 65 years. Patients with uncontrolled infections, other autoimmune diseases, pregnancy or lactation were excluded. Diagnoses were established on the basis of clinical symptoms, serum thyroxine and TRAb, thyroid ultrasound, and orbital computed tomography. PBMCs were separated from about 10 ml of fresh peripheral blood using Ficoll-Paque density gradient centrifugation. Total RNA was extracted using Trizol reagent, and RNA quality was assessed on an Agilent 2100 Bioanalyzer.

The TCR beta CDR3 regions were amplified from the RNA transcripts. A first-round RT-PCR of the TCR CDR3 used the HTBI primer set with the Qiagen OneStep RT-PCR kit. Libraries were constructed in a second round of multiplex PCR, after which size selection and purification were performed. Sequencing of the libraries was done on an Illumina HiSeq2000 using paired-end 100 bp reads. Per the source publication's procedure: Raw data were processed with SOAPnuke, discarding reads with adapters, uncalled bases, mean Phred below 15, or no exact constant-primer or identifier match. COPE v1.2.5 was used to merge high-quality paired reads, and clonotypes were defined as unique nucleotide sequences. MiTCR v1.1 was used to align the clonotypes against IMGT TRBV, TRBD and TRBJ reference segments. The analysis was restricted to V-J combinations with a frequency above 0.0001, which together covered 99.2% of the repertoires. A TCS score was defined as the ratio between F50 (clonal expansion) and ExV (chaos), using BLOSUM62-based TCRdist between CDR3 peptides within each V-J. Welch's t-statistics and random forest reduced 514 V-J features to around 14, which were used in a naive Bayes classifier (R e1071). Using fastp trimming at Q25 and MiXCR clonotype assembly, TCRdb reanalyzed the public sequencing data and kept in-frame beta chains. Each CDR3 protein appears once, grouped with its most common genes and DNA. What appears here as the V and J calls and clone size reflects TCRdb's work, not the paper's. Here the sample has about 500,000 distinct CDR3 sequences; 14% occur a single time. Of the sample, roughly 17% falls within the top ten clones.

This TCR came from a woman younger than 35 with Graves' hyperthyroidism. Rearrangement joined TRBV11-2 to TRBJ2-3; 10 junctional bases match TRBD2. The sample comprised blood. Read as DNA, the sequence is TGTGCCAGCAGCTTGACTAGCGGGTCTAGCACAGATACGCAGTATTTT. It is translated as CASSLTSGSSTDTQYF.